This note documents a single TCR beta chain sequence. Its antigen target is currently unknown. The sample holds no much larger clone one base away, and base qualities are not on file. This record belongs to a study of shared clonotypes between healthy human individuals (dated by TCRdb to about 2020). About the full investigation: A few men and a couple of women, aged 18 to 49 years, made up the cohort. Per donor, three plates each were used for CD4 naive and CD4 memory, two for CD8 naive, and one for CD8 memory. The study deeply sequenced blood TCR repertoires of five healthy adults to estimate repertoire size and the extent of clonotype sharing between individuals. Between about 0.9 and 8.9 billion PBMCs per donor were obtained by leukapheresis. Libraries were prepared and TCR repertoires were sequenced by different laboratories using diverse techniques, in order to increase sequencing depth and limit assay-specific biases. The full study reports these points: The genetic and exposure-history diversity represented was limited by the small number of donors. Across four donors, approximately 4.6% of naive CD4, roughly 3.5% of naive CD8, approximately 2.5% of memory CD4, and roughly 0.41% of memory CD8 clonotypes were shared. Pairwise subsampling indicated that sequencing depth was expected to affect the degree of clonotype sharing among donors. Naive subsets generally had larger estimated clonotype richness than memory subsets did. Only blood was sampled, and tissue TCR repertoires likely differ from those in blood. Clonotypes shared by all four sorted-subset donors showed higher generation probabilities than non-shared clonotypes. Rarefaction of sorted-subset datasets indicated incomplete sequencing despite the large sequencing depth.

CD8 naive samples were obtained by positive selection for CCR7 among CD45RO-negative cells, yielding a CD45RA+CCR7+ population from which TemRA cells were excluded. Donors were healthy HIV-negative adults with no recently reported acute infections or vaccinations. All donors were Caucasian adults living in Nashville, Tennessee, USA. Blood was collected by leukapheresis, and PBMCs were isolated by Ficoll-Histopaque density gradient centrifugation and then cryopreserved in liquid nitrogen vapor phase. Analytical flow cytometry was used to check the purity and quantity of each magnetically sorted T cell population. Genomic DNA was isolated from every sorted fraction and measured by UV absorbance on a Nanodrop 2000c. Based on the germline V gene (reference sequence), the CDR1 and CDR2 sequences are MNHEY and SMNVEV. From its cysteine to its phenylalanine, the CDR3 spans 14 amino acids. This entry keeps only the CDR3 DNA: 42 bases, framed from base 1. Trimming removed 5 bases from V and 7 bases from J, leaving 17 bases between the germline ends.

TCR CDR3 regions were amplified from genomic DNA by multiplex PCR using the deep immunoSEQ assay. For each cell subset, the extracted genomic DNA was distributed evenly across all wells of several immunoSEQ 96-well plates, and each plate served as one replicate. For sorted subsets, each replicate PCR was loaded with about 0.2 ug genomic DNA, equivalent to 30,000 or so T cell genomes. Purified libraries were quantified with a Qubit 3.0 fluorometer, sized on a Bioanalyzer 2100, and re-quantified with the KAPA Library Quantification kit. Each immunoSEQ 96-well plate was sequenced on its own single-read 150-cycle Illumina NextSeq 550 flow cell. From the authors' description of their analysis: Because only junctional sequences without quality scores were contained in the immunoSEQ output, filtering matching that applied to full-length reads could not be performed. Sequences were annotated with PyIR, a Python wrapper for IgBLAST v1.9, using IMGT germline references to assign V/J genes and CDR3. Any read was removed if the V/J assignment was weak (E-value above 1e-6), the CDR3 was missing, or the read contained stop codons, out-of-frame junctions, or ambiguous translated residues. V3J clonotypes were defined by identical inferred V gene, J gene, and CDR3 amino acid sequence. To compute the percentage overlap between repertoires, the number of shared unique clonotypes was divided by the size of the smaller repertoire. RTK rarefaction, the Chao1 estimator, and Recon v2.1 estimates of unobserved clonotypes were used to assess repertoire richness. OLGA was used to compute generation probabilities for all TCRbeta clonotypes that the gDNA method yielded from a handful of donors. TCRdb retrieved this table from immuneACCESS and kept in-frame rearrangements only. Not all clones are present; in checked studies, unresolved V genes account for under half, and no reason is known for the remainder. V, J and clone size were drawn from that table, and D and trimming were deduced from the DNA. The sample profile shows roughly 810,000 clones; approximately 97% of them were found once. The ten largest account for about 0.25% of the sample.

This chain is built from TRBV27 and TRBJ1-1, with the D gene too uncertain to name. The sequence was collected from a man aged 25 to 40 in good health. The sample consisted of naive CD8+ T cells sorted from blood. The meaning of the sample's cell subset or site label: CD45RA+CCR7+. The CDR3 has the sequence CASSPTARGFEAFF. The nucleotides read TGTGCCAGCAGTCCTACTGCTCGGGGATTTGAAGCTTTCTTT.